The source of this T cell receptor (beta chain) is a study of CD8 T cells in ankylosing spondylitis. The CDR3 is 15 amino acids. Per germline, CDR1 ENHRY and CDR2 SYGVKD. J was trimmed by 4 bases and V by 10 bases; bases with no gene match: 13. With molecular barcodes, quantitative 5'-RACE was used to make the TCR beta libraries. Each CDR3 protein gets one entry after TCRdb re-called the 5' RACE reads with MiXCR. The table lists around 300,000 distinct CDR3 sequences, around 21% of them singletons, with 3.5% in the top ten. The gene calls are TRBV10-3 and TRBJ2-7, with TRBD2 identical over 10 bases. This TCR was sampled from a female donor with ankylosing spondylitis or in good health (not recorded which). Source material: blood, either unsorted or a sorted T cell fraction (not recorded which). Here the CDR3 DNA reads TGTGCCACCCGCCCCGGGACTAGCGACTTTTACGAGCAGTACTTC. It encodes CATRPGTSDFYEQYF.